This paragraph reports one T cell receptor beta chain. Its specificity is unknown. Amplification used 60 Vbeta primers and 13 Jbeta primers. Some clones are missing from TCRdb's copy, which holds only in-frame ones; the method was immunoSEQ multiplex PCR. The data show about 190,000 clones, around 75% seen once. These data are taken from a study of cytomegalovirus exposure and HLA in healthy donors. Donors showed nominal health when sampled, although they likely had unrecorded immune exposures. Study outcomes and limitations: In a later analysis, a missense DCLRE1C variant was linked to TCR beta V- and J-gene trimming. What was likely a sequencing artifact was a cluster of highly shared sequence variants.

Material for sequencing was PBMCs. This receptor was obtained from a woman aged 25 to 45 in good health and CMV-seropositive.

The CDR3 region has the DNA TGTGCCAGCAGCGAGTCTAGCGGTACCTCCTACGAGCAGTACTTC. Its protein is CASSESSGTSYEQYF. This chain joins TRBV7-2 and TRBJ2-7, with 7 bases identical to TRBD2. CDR1 and CDR2 (germline): SGHTA, FQGNSA. The V segment lost 5 bases and the J segment 0 bases; nucleotides outside the gene matches: 7. The CDR3 runs 15 residues.